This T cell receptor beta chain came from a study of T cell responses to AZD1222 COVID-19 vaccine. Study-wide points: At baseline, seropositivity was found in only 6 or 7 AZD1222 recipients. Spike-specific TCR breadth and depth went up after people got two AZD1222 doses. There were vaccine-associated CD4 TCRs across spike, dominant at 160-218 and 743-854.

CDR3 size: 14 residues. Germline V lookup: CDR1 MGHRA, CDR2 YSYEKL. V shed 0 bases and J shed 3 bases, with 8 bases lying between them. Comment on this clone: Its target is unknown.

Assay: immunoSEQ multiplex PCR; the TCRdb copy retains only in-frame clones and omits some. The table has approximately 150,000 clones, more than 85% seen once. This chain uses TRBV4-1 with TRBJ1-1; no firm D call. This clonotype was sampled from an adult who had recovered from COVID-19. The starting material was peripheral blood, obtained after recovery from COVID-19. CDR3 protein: CASSQETTYTEAFF. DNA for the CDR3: TGCGCCAGCAGCCAAGAAACAACGTACACTGAAGCTTTCTTT.